This T cell receptor beta chain came from a study of control samples from healthy donors and cancer patients. Assay: immunoSEQ multiplex PCR; the TCRdb copy retains only in-frame clones and omits some. The sample has about 86,000 clones, more than 85% seen once. Germline V gene data show CDR1 as SGHDT and CDR2 as YYEEEE. The CDR3 covers 15 residues. V shed 4 bases and J shed 11 bases, with 22 bases lying between them. V usage is TRBV5-6 and J usage is TRBJ1-5, with unresolved D. This clonotype originated in a woman younger than 45 in good health. The sample was blood. CDR3 region: CASSNLSGAPRAQHF. The CDR3 nucleotides are TGTGCCAGCAGCAACCTGTCAGGTGCCCCGAGGGCCCAGCATTTT.